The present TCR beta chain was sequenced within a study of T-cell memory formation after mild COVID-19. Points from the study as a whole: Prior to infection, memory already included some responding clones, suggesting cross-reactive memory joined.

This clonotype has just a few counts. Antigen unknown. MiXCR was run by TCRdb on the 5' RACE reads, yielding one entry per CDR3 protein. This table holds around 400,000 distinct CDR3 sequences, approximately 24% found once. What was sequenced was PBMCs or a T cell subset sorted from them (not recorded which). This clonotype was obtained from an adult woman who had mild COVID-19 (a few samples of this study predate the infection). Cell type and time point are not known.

Here the CDR3 DNA reads TGCAGTGCTAGAGATCAAGGGGGACAGGGGAAGTATAGCAATCAGCCCCAGCATTTT. It encodes CSARDQGGQGKYSNQPQHF. V is TRBV20-1 and J is TRBJ1-5; TRBD1 aligns across 10 bases. With 0 bases clipped from V and 0 bases from J, the junction kept 11 bases outside the gene matches. There are 19 residues in the CDR3. CDR1 is DFQATT, CDR2 SNEGSKA, per germline (reference sequence).